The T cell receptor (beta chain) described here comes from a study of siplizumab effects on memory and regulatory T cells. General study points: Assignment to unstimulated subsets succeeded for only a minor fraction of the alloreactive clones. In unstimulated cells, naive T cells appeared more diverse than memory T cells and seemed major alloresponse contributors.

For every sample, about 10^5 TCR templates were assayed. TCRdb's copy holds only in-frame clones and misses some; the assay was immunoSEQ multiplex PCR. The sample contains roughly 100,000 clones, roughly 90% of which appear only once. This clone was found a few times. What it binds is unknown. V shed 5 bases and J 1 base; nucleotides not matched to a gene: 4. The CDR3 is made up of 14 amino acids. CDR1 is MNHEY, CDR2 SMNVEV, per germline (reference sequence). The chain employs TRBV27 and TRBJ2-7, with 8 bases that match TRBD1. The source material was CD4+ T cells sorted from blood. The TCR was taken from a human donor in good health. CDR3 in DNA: TGTGCCAGCAGTCCCCGGACAGGGTCCTACGAGCAGTACTTC. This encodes CASSPRTGSYEQYF.